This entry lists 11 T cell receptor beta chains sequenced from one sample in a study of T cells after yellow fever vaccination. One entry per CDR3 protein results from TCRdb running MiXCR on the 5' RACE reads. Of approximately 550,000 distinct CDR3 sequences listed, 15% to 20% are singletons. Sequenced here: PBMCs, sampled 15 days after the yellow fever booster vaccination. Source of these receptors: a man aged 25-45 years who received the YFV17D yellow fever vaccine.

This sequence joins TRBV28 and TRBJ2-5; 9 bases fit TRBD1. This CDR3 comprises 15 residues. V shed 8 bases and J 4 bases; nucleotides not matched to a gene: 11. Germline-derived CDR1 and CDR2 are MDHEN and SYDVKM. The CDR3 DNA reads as TGTGCCAGCGGATCTGGGGACAGGGTAAGAGAGACCCAGTACTTC. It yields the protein CASGSGDRVRETQYF.

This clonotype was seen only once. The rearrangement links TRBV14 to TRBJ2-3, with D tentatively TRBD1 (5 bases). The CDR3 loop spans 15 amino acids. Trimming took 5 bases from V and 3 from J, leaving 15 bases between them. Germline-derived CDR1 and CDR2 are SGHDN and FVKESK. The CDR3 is CASSKRQPGTDTQYF. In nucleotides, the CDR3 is TGTGCCAGCAGCAAAAGACAGCCCGGGACAGATACGCAGTATTTT.

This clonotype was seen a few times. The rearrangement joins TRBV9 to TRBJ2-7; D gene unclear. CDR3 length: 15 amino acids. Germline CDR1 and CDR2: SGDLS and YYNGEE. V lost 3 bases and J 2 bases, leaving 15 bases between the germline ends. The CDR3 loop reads CASSATAQGAYEQYF. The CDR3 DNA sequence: TGTGCCAGCAGCGCGACCGCTCAAGGTGCCTACGAGCAGTACTTC.

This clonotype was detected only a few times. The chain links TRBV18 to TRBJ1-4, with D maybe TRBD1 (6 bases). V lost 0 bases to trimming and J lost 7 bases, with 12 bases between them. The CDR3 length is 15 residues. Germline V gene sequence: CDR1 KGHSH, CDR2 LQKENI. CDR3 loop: CASSPPRGSGEKLFF. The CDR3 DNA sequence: TGTGCCAGCTCACCACCTAGGGGGTCTGGTGAAAAACTGTTTTTT.

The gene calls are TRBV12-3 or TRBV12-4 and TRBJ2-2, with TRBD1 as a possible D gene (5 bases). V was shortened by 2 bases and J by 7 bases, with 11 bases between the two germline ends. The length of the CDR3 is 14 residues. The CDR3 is CASSLFQGDGELFF. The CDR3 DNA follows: TGTGCCAGCAGTTTATTTCAGGGTGACGGGGAGCTGTTTTTT.

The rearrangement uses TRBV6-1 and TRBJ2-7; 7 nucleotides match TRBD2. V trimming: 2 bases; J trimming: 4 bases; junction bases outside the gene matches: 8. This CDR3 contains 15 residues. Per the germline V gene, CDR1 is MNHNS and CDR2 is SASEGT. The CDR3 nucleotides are TGTGCCAGCAGTGAATCCGGCGGGAGACGGTACGAGCAGTACTTC. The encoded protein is CASSESGGRRYEQYF.

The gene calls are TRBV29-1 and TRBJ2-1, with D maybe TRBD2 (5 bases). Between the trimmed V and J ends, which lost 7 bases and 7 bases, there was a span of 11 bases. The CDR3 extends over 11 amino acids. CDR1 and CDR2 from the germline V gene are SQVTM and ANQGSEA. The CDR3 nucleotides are TGCAGCGCCCGGACTGCGAATGAGCAGTTCTTC. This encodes CSARTANEQFF.

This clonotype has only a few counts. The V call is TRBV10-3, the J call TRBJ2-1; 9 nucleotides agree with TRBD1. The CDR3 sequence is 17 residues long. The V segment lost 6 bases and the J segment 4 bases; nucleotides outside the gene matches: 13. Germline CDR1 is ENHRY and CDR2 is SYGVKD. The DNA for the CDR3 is TGTGCCATCAGACCGATAACAGGGGGCGAGGGGTACAATGAGCAGTTCTTC. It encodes CAIRPITGGEGYNEQFF.

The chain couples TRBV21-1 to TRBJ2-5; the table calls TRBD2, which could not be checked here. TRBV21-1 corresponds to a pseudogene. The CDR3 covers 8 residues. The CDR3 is CASSPANF. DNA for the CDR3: TGTGCCAGCAGCCCCGCCAACTTC.

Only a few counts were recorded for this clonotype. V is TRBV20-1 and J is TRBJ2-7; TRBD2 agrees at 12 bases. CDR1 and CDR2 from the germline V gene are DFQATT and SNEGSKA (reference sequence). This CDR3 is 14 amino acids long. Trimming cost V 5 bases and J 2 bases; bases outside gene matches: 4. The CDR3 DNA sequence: TGCAGTGCTCCACGGACTAGCGGGGCCTACGAGCAGTACTTC. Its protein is CSAPRTSGAYEQYF.

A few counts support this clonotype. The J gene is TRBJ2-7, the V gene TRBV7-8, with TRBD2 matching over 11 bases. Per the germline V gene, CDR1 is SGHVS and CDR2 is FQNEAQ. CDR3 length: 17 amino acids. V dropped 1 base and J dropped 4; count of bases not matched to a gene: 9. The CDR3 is CASSLGPQTSGSYEQYF. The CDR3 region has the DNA TGTGCCAGCAGCTTAGGCCCCCAAACTAGCGGGAGTTACGAGCAGTACTTC.